The source of this T cell receptor beta chain is a study of T cell repertoires in cytomegalovirus infection (dated by TCRdb to between 2018 and 2021). General notes on the study: Peptide stimulations targeted recently identified HLA-C-restricted CMV epitopes, whose presentation resists viral immunomodulation, together with well-studied HLA-B-restricted epitopes. Donor HLA type was relevant to the analysis, because carriage of CMV infection together with the matching HLA type was indicated by public TCR beta signatures.

Summary of the overall study and its limitations: The ex vivo response was dominated by HLA-C-restricted CMV-specific TCR beta clonotypes, which also provided the single most frequent clonotype in two of eight donors. Carriers of CMV infection plus the relevant HLA type were discriminated by the cumulative frequency of public TCR beta family members in the study cohort and in an independent roughly 350-donor cohort.

Data came from an Illumina HiSeq 1500. TCRdb handled the public reads itself, with Q25 trimming in fastp and clone calling in MiXCR, and kept productive beta chains. Merged by CDR3 protein, the rows form single entries marked with the most common genes and DNA. Within this sample are approximately 910,000 distinct CDR3 sequences, with around 32% of them counted one time only. The ten largest clones represent more than 13% of the sample. Sample treatment or condition, as interpreted from the label and publication: in vitro stimulation with specific CMV peptide epitopes to enrich CMV-specific T cells. Inclusive of the bounding cysteine and phenylalanine, the CDR3 is 14 residues long. Of the read, only the CDR3 DNA is kept; its 42 bases are in frame from base 1. V is cut by 7 bases and J by 7 bases, and the space between the germline ends is 16 bases. CDR1 and CDR2 are drawn from the germline V gene: SGHVS, FNYEAQ.

There are many counts of this clonotype. Its antigen has not been determined. It has no much larger one-base neighbor in the sample; base qualities were not kept. The chain is assembled from TRBV7-6 and TRBJ2-2; perhaps TRBD1 is the D gene, with 6 bases matching. The TCR was taken from a human donor in good health (CMV status not recorded). Some clones in this sample may be carry-over from other donors' samples. Sequenced material: cultured CD8+ T cells from PBMCs, taken from culture after CMV antigen stimulation. The nucleotides read TGTGCCAGCACCCGGAGAGGGGGTGACGGGGAGCTGTTTTTT. The encoded protein is CASTRRGGDGELFF. Supplemented by the reference TRBV7-6 and TRBJ2-2 proteins around the CDR3, the complete variable domain is GAGVSQSPRYKVTKRGQDVALRCDPISGHVSLYWYRQALGQGPEFLTYFNYEAQQDKSGLPNDRFSAERPEGSISTLTIQRTEQRDSAMYRCASTRRGGDGELFFGEGSRLTVL.